This TCR beta chain emerged from a study of blood T cells in healthy people across ages. With respect to this clonotype: Germline is not matched at one junction end, which may reflect a read error.

Using a J-beta primer mix together with a sample-barcoded 5' primer, a second PCR was run for roughly 6 to 11 cycles. TCRdb re-analysed the 5' RACE reads in MiXCR, keeping a single row per CDR3 protein. This repertoire shows some 1,500,000 distinct CDR3 sequences, around 40% found once; its top ten account for 4%. Total RNA extraction produced at least 5.5 micrograms (per sample) for the study. Germline loops: CDR1 LGHNA, CDR2 YSLEER. This CDR3 is built from 15 residues. The source material was blood. The clonotype was recovered from a woman under 30 in good health. The rearrangement uses TRBV4-3 and TRBJ1-1; TRBD1 might be the D (5 bases). The CDR3 sequence is CASSQEDRLNTEAFF. The CDR3 nucleotides read TGTGCCAGCAGCCAAGAAGACAGATTGAACACTGAAGCTTTCTTT.